This entry is about one T cell receptor beta chain. The antigen remains unidentified. PCR involved 60 Vbeta and 13 Jbeta primers. Using immunoSEQ multiplex PCR, the repertoire was profiled, and TCRdb retains in-frame clones only, with some absent. The sample contains around 200,000 clones, 83% of which appear only once. The data originate from a study of cytomegalovirus exposure and HLA in healthy donors. Study-wide points: TRBV6-2, TRBV6-3 and some other V segments were unresolvable in 87-base-pair reads.

The CDR3 spans 15 residues. Looked up from germline, CDR1 is SGHVS and CDR2 is FQNEAQ. V lost 7 bases to trimming and J lost 4 bases; unmatched junction nucleotides: 10. The TCR was taken from a man aged 45 to 65 in good health and CMV-seronegative. The source material was PBMCs. The J gene is TRBJ2-1, the V gene TRBV7-8; 7 bases are a match to TRBD2. CDR3 nucleotides: TGTGCCAGCACCCAACTAGCGATCATTTACAATGAGCAGTTCTTC. This gives the protein CASTQLAIIYNEQFF. Together with reference TRBV7-8 and TRBJ2-1, the CDR3 gives the full variable domain: GAGVSQSPRYKVAKRGQDVALRCDPISGHVSLFWYQQALGQGPEFLTYFQNEAQLDKSGLPSDRFFAERPEGSVSTLKIQRTQQEDSAVYLCASTQLAIIYNEQFFGPGTRLTVL.